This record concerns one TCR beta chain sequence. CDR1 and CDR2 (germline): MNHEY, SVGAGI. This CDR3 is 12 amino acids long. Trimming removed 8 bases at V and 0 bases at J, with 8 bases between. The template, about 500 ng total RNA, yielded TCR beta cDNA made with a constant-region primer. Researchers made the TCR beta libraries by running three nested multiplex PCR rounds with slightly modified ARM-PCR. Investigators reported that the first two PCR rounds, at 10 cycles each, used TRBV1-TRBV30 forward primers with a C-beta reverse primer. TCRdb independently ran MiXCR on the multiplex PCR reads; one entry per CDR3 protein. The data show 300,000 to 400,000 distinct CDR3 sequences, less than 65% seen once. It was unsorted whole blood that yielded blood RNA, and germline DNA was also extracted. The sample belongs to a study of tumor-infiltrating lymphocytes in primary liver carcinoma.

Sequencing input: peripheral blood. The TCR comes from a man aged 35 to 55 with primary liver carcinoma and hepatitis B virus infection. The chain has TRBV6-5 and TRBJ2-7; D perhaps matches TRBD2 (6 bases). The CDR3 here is CASRRGSYEQYF. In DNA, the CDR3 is TGTGCCAGCCGGCGGGGCTCCTACGAGCAGTACTTC.